This T cell receptor beta chain appears in the sequencing data of a study of T cells expressing NK-cell markers (dated by TCRdb to the early 2020s). Study-level background: Seven or eight donors provided sorted CD3+CD56+NKG2C+, CD3+CD56+NKG2C- and CD3+CD56-NKG2C+ T-cell subsets, whose TCR beta-chain repertoires were profiled. The study sequenced eight donors, all healthy volunteers chosen at random: three men and five women. Illumina HiSeq 2000/2500, MiSeq or NextSeq was used to sequence libraries as 2 x 150 bp reads. Seven of the eight sequenced donors were HCMV-seropositive and one was HCMV-seronegative. General study outcomes and caveats: Those dominant clonotypes were again the most abundant among CD3+CD56-NKG2C+ cells in a handful of donors, at roughly 25-65%. Whether the expanded NKG2C-expressing T cell clones were specific for HCMV antigens was left unclear. In over five donors, the dominant CD3+CD56+NKG2C+ clonotypes were among the top 10 CD8+ clonotypes and accounted for 1.0-7.0% of CD8+ T cells.

Reading the germline V gene gives CDR1 SGHRS and CDR2 YFSETQ. The CDR3 starts with the cysteine, ends with the phenylalanine, and has 15 residues. No DNA was logged. HCMV-specific IgG was detected in serum with a commercial ELISA kit to determine HCMV serostatus. Peripheral blood mononuclear cells were isolated from blood by Ficoll density gradient centrifugation. This sample was sequenced with an Illumina HiSeq 2000. The TCR beta cDNA libraries were made using 5'RACE template switching, a step that added both a universal primer site and unique molecular identifiers. cDNA synthesis was primed from the TCR beta constant segment and was followed by two successive PCR amplification steps. In the original analysis: MIGEC handled demultiplexing of the reads and grouping by UMI, while MiTCR was used to assemble and quantify clonotypes. To exclude erroneous sequences, only TCR cDNA sequences supported by at least two reads were retained. The tcR package was used for downstream repertoire analysis, and clonotypes were matched across fractions by CDR3 nucleotide sequence plus V segment. Antigen specificity was annotated against VDJdb with VDJmatch, allowing one amino acid substitution in CDR3. The reads, reprocessed by TCRdb, yield one row per CDR3 protein sequence and no DNA. The V and J calls here are based on TCRdb, not the publication. This sample's listing comprises 500,000 or so distinct CDR3 sequences. The top ten hold approximately 4% of the sample.

As to this clonotype: Its antigen remains undetermined.

The chain uses TRBV5-1 and TRBJ2-5; absent DNA, TCRdb's TRBD1 call cannot be checked. The TCR originated in a man between 18 and 29 years old in good health. Donor details come from another sample of the same person, matched by shared clones. The sequencing sample was made of blood T cells: a sorted CD56 or NKG2C T cell subset, CD4+ or CD8+ T cells, or bulk PBMC T cells (not recorded which). For the CDR3, the sequence is CASSGTGRREETQYF.